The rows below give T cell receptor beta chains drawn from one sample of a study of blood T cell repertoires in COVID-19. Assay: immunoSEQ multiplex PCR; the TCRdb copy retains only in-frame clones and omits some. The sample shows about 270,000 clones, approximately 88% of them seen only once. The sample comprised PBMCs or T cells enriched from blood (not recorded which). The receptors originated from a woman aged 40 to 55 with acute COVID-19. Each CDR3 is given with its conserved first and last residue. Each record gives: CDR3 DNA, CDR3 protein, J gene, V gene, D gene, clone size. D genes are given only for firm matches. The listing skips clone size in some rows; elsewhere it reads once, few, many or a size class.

CDR3 DNA: TGTGCCAGCGCTGTGGCGGGGAATGAGCAGTTCTTC
CDR3 protein: CASAVAGNEQFF
J gene: TRBJ2-1
V gene: TRBV2
D gene: -
clone size: -

CDR3 DNA: TGTGCCAGCAGCCCGGGGACAGGGGGCCACTACGAGCAGTACTTC
CDR3 protein: CASSPGTGGHYEQYF
J gene: TRBJ2-7
V gene: TRBV7-6
D gene: TRBD1
clone size: -

CDR3 DNA: TGCGCCAGCAGTGAACAGGGGGCGAACACTGAAGCTTTCTTT
CDR3 protein: CASSEQGANTEAFF
J gene: TRBJ1-1
V gene: TRBV10-2
D gene: TRBD1
clone size: -

CDR3 DNA: TGTGCCACCAGTTATCAGGGAGATACGCAGTATTTT
CDR3 protein: CATSYQGDTQYF
J gene: TRBJ2-3
V gene: TRBV15
D gene: -
clone size: -

CDR3 DNA: TGTGCCAGCAGTTACTCCCCGGGACTAGCGGACAATGAGCAGTTCTTC
CDR3 protein: CASSYSPGLADNEQFF
J gene: TRBJ2-1
V gene: TRBV6-5
D gene: TRBD2
clone size: -

CDR3 DNA: TGTGCCACCAGTGACCCCCGCCAGGGCGCCCGGGGCTACACCTTC
CDR3 protein: CATSDPRQGARGYTF
J gene: TRBJ1-2
V gene: TRBV24-1
D gene: -
clone size: -

CDR3 DNA: TGCAGCGTTCAAAGACAGGGTGGCACAGATACGCAGTATTTT
CDR3 protein: CSVQRQGGTDTQYF
J gene: TRBJ2-3
V gene: TRBV29-1
D gene: TRBD1
clone size: -

CDR3 DNA: TGTGCCAGTAGTATGTTAGCGGGATGGGGCAATGAGCAGTTCTTC
CDR3 protein: CASSMLAGWGNEQFF
J gene: TRBJ2-1
V gene: TRBV19
D gene: TRBD2
clone size: -

CDR3 DNA: TGTGCCACCAGATTGAACCAGGGGCCCACCGGGGAGCTGTTTTTT
CDR3 protein: CATRLNQGPTGELFF
J gene: TRBJ2-2
V gene: TRBV15
D gene: -
clone size: -

CDR3 DNA: TGTGCCACCAGCAGAGATTTCGGCGGCTTGAGCACAGATACGCAGTATTTT
CDR3 protein: CATSRDFGGLSTDTQYF
J gene: TRBJ2-3
V gene: TRBV15
D gene: -
clone size: -

CDR3 DNA: TGTGCCAGCAGCTACAGACAGGGTAACACTGAAGCTTTCTTT
CDR3 protein: CASSYRQGNTEAFF
J gene: TRBJ1-1
V gene: TRBV5-4
D gene: TRBD1
clone size: -

CDR3 DNA: TGTGCCATCAGCCGTACTAGCGGGGGAAGATCATCCTACAATGAGCAGTTCTTC
CDR3 protein: CAISRTSGGRSSYNEQFF
J gene: TRBJ2-1
V gene: TRBV10-3
D gene: TRBD2
clone size: -

CDR3 DNA: TGTGCCAGCAGTTTCGGGTGGGAGACCCAGTACTTC
CDR3 protein: CASSFGWETQYF
J gene: TRBJ2-5
V gene: TRBV6-2/TRBV6-3
D gene: -
clone size: -

CDR3 DNA: TGTGCCAGCTTCTCAAGGGGGCTTGGGTCTGAAGCTTTCTTT
CDR3 protein: CASFSRGLGSEAFF
J gene: TRBJ1-1
V gene: TRBV6-5
D gene: TRBD1
clone size: -

CDR3 DNA: TGTGCCAGCAGCCCAACAGAGAACACCGGGGAGCTGTTTTTT
CDR3 protein: CASSPTENTGELFF
J gene: TRBJ2-2
V gene: TRBV7-2
D gene: -
clone size: -

CDR3 DNA: TGTGCCAGCAGCCCCTTAAAAATGGCCAAAAACATTCAGTACTTC
CDR3 protein: CASSPLKMAKNIQYF
J gene: TRBJ2-4
V gene: TRBV5-6
D gene: -
clone size: -

CDR3 DNA: TGTGCCAGCAGAAATCCTACAGGGTGGGATTCACCCCTCCACTTT
CDR3 protein: CASRNPTGWDSPLHF
J gene: TRBJ1-6
V gene: TRBV28
D gene: -
clone size: -

CDR3 DNA: TGTGCCAGCAGCTTAGTAGGCGGGAGTTCTGACGAGCAGTACTTC
CDR3 protein: CASSLVGGSSDEQYF
J gene: TRBJ2-7
V gene: TRBV7-9
D gene: TRBD2
clone size: -

CDR3 DNA: TGTGCCAGCAGGTTCACTAGCGTCCTTGAGCAGTTCTTC
CDR3 protein: CASRFTSVLEQFF
J gene: TRBJ2-1
V gene: TRBV2
D gene: TRBD2
clone size: once

CDR3 DNA: TGTGCCAGCCCCGCGTACAGCCAAGAGACCCAGTACTTC
CDR3 protein: CASPAYSQETQYF
J gene: TRBJ2-5
V gene: TRBV11-3
D gene: -
clone size: -

CDR3 DNA: TGTGCCAGCAGCCAAAGTTCAGGGCGCTCTGGAAACACCATATATTTT
CDR3 protein: CASSQSSGRSGNTIYF
J gene: TRBJ1-3
V gene: TRBV16
D gene: -
clone size: few

CDR3 DNA: TGTGCCACCCAATCAGGCGCCTGGGCGGGTGGCGAGCAGTACTTC
CDR3 protein: CATQSGAWAGGEQYF
J gene: TRBJ2-7
V gene: TRBV15
D gene: -
clone size: -

CDR3 DNA: TGTGCCAGCAGCCAAGAAAATCTCGGCTCGGGCACCGGGGAGCTGTTTTTT
CDR3 protein: CASSQENLGSGTGELFF
J gene: TRBJ2-2
V gene: TRBV4-2
D gene: -
clone size: -

CDR3 DNA: TGTGCCAGCAGCTTCTTCAGGTCCGGGGGACAGCCCCAGCATTTT
CDR3 protein: CASSFFRSGGQPQHF
J gene: TRBJ1-5
V gene: TRBV5-8
D gene: -
clone size: -

CDR3 DNA: TGTGCCAGTAGCACGAACAGGGGTGGGACGAGACTTCATGGGGCTTTCTTT
CDR3 protein: CASSTNRGGTRLHGAFF
J gene: TRBJ1-1
V gene: TRBV19
D gene: TRBD1
clone size: -